The next 28 T cell receptor beta chains were all read from a single sample in a study of blood T cell repertoires in COVID-19. Produced via immunoSEQ multiplex PCR; TCRdb's table is partial and in-frame only. This sample carries about 360,000 clones, 70% to 90% of them seen once, and the ten largest clones take around 3%. Sequencing was carried out using peripheral blood. All receptors come from a human donor in a cohort sampled during active COVID-19.

This chain uses TRBV19 with TRBJ1-2; 8 bases align to TRBD1. The CDR3 totals 15 residues. Germline assignment: CDR1 LNHDA and CDR2 SQIVND (reference sequence). Trimming at V came to 5 bases and at J to 4 bases, leaving 9 bases not matched to a gene. The CDR3 sequence is CASSGGQGGFYGYTF. The CDR3 DNA follows: TGTGCCAGTAGTGGTGGACAGGGAGGTTTCTATGGCTACACCTTC. Supplemented by reference TRBV19 and TRBJ1-2, the full variable domain reads DGGITQSPKYLFRKEGQNVTLSCEQNLNHDAMYWYRQDPGQGLRLIYYSQIVNDFQKGDIAEGYSVSREKKESFPLTVTSAQKNPTAFYLCASSGGQGGFYGYTFGSGTRLTVV.

The chain joins TRBV2 to TRBJ1-5, with D unresolved. The CDR3 is 14 amino acids. V lost 2 bases to trimming and J lost 2 bases, with 7 bases between them. CDR1 is SNHLY, CDR2 FYNNEI, per germline. CDR3 bases: TGTGCCAGCAGTGAACAGGATGGCAATCAGCCCCAGCATTTT. It is translated as CASSEQDGNQPQHF.

This chain uses TRBV10-3 with TRBJ1-4, with 9 bases lining up with TRBD1. From germline, CDR1 is ENHRY and CDR2 SYGVKD. After removal of 4 bases from V and 8 bases from J, the junction contained 8 bases not matched to a gene. The CDR3 totals 15 residues. CDR3: CAISATGGKGEKLFF. In DNA, the CDR3 is TGTGCCATCAGTGCTACAGGGGGCAAGGGAGAAAAACTGTTTTTT.

The chain carries TRBV5-5 and TRBJ1-5; tentatively, D is TRBD1 (5 bases). The CDR3 consists of 15 residues. Germline lookup yields CDR1 SGHKS and CDR2 YYEKEE (reference sequence). Trimming shortened V by 0 bases and J by 6 bases, and 13 bases separated the two germline ends. CDR3 bases: TGTGCCAGCAGCTTGGCCCCAGGGTCGGGTCAGCCCCAGCATTTT. Translating it yields CASSLAPGSGQPQHF.

V and J are TRBV3-1 (or the pseudogene TRBV3-2) and TRBJ2-7; 8 nucleotides match TRBD2. Germline values: CDR1 LGHDT, CDR2 YNNKEL (reference sequence). The CDR3 is 16 amino acids. The V gene end was trimmed by 0 bases and the J gene end by 0 bases; junction bases not matched to a gene: 4. Here the CDR3 DNA reads TGTGCCAGCAGCCAAGATAGCGGGGTACTCTCCTACGAGCAGTACTTC. Translation gives CASSQDSGVLSYEQYF.

The chain is built from TRBV5-6 and TRBJ1-4; 8 bases match TRBD1. CDR1 and CDR2 (germline): SGHDT, YYEEEE. The CDR3 sequence is 14 residues long. The V segment lost 0 bases and the J segment 5 bases; nucleotides outside the gene matches: 0. The CDR3 sequence: CASSLDRGNEKLFF. The CDR3, as DNA: TGTGCCAGCAGCTTGGACAGGGGGAATGAAAAACTGTTTTTT.

This clone has a single count. This sequence joins TRBV7-3 and TRBJ2-2; TRBD2 agrees at 10 bases. The CDR3 contains 15 residues. Germline CDR1 reads SGHTA; CDR2 reads FQGTGA. V gave up 5 bases and J gave up 4 bases; unmatched junction bases: 4. The CDR3 spells CASSVSGGLTGELFF. CDR3 in DNA: TGTGCCAGCAGCGTTAGCGGGGGGCTCACCGGGGAGCTGTTTTTT.

The chain employs TRBV6-5 and TRBJ1-2, with D tentatively TRBD1 (5 bases). CDR1 MNHEY and CDR2 SVGAGI come from the germline V gene. This CDR3 has 14 residues. The V gene lost 0 bases and the J gene lost 0 bases, with 5 bases spanning the gap. The CDR3 spells CASSYSGANYGYTF. CDR3 coding DNA: TGTGCCAGCAGTTACTCAGGGGCTAACTATGGCTACACCTTC.

The rearrangement joins TRBV11-2 to TRBJ2-3; 9 bases match TRBD2. CDR3 length: 15 amino acids. Germline assignment: CDR1 SGHAT and CDR2 FQNNGV. V lost 2 bases to trimming and J lost 6 bases; unmatched junction nucleotides: 6. The CDR3 loop is CASSLTGGREDTQYF. The CDR3 bases are TGTGCCAGCAGCTTAACTGGCGGGAGGGAGGATACGCAGTATTTT.

This chain uses TRBV10-3 with TRBJ2-5, with a tentative D call TRBD1 (5 bases). The CDR3 extends over 13 amino acids. Between the trimmed V and J ends, which lost 5 bases and 1 base, there was a span of 8 bases. CDR1 and CDR2 from the germline V gene are ENHRY and SYGVKD. In DNA form, the CDR3 reads TGTGCCATCAGTCAGACAGTCCAAGAGACCCAGTACTTC. Protein: CAISQTVQETQYF.

V usage is TRBV28 and J usage is TRBJ2-7; 8 bases map to TRBD1. Losses at the gene ends were 3 bases for V and 7 bases for J; bases not matched to a gene: 2. The CDR3 is 12 residues long. Germline V CDR1 and CDR2: MDHEN, SYDVKM. CDR3 DNA sequence: TGTGCCAGCAGTTTGGACAGGGATGAGCAGTACTTC. Its translation: CASSLDRDEQYF.

The chain joins TRBV10-3 to TRBJ2-7, with a weak D call TRBD2 (6 bases). With 6 bases removed from V and 4 bases from J, the gap between germline ends came to 13 bases. CDR1 and CDR2 (germline): ENHRY, SYGVKD. The CDR3 is 13 amino acids. Here the CDR3 DNA reads TGTGCCATCAGGTTCGGGACTGAATACGAGCAGTACTTC. Translated: CAIRFGTEYEQYF.

This rearrangement joins TRBV6-1 to TRBJ2-4, with D unclear. V shed 3 bases and J shed 6 bases, with 9 bases lying between them. Germline V gives CDR1 MNHNS, CDR2 SASEGT. This CDR3 spans 13 amino acids. The CDR3 DNA is TGTGCCAGCAGTGATCCGAACATAAACATTCAGTACTTC. Encoded protein: CASSDPNINIQYF.

V and J are TRBV6-5 and TRBJ1-1; D not resolved. V lost 8 bases, J lost 5 bases, and 18 bases lay in between. The CDR3 is 14 residues long. Germline V gene data show CDR1 as MNHEY and CDR2 as SVGAGI. The CDR3 DNA is TGTGCCAGCTACCGAAGCAACCCCCCGACTGAAGCTTTCTTT. Translated: CASYRSNPPTEAFF.

The rearrangement uses TRBV15 and TRBJ1-2; D remains ambiguous. In germline, CDR1 is LNHNV, CDR2 YYDKDF (reference sequence). Trimming shortened V by 4 bases and J by 12 bases, and 15 bases separated the two germline ends. This CDR3 is built from 12 residues. The CDR3 here is CATSIIGGRDTF. The CDR3 region has the DNA TGTGCCACCAGCATTATCGGCGGTCGTGACACCTTC.

This chain uses TRBV25-1 with TRBJ2-1, with D possibly TRBD1 on 5 matching bases. CDR3 size: 12 residues. Germline V gene lookup returns CDR1 MGHDK and CDR2 SYGVNS. V shed 7 bases and J shed 3 bases, with 7 bases lying between them. The CDR3 DNA is TGTGCCAGCAAAGGGGACTACAATGAGCAGTTCTTC. It yields the protein CASKGDYNEQFF.

The chain carries TRBV30 and TRBJ1-5; TRBD1 is a possible D gene (5 bases). The CDR3 runs to 12 residues. V was trimmed by 4 bases and J by 4 bases, leaving 8 bases between them. Per germline, CDR1 GTSNPN and CDR2 SVGIG (reference sequence). In DNA, the CDR3 is TGTGCCTGGACGGCAGGGAATCAGCCCCAGCATTTT. Translation: CAWTAGNQPQHF.

The CDR3 spells CASSALAGGHNEQFF. The CDR3, as DNA: TGTGCCAGTAGTGCACTAGCGGGAGGGCACAATGAGCAGTTCTTC. The gene calls are TRBV19 and TRBJ2-1; 13 nucleotides agree with TRBD2. The V gene end was trimmed by 5 bases and the J gene end by 5 bases; junction bases not matched to a gene: 3. The germline gives CDR1 LNHDA, CDR2 SQIVND (reference sequence). The CDR3 is 15 amino acids.

This clone has just a few counts. The chain joins TRBV7-9 to TRBJ1-6; D is perhaps TRBD1 (5 bases). There are 14 residues in the CDR3. Looked up from germline, CDR1 is SEHNR and CDR2 is FQNEAQ (reference sequence). The V and J ends lost 5 bases and 8 bases respectively, with 13 bases between them. The CDR3 DNA reads as TGTGCCAGCAGCGCGGACATTACGTATTCACCCCTCCACTTT. Translating it yields CASSADITYSPLHF. The full variable domain, in which reference TRBV7-9 and TRBJ1-6 provide the parts outside the CDR3, is DTGVSQNPRHKITKRGQNVTFRCDPISEHNRLYWYRQTLGQGPEFLTYFQNEAQLEKSRLLSDRFSAERPKGSFSTLEIQRTEQGDSAMYLCASSADITYSPLHFGNGTRLTVT.

The genes are TRBV16 and TRBJ2-1; 10 bases agree with TRBD2. This CDR3 spans 14 amino acids. V shed 2 bases and J 10 bases; nucleotides not matched to a gene: 5. Germline V CDR1 and CDR2: KGHSY, FQNENV. The CDR3 nucleotides are TGTGCCAGCAGCCAAGGAGTAGCGGGAGGCGAGCAGTTCTTC. Translation: CASSQGVAGGEQFF.

V and J are TRBV30 and TRBJ1-1, with TRBD1 identical over 7 bases. J gave up 1 base and V 2 bases, and 1 base lay outside the gene matches. Germline V gives CDR1 GTSNPN, CDR2 SVGIG (reference sequence). This CDR3 spans 13 amino acids. CDR3 sequence: CAWSNRGNTEAFF. For the CDR3, the DNA is TGTGCCTGGAGTAACAGGGGGAACACTGAAGCTTTCTTT.

This chain connects TRBV11-3 to TRBJ2-2; the match to TRBD1 covers 8 bases. V trimming: 5 bases; J trimming: 2 bases; junction bases outside the gene matches: 7. The CDR3 sequence is 16 residues long. Germline assignment: CDR1 SGHNT and CDR2 YENEEA. As DNA, the CDR3 is TGTGCCAGCAGCACCCGGACAGGGCAAAACACCGGGGAGCTGTTTTTT. Translation: CASSTRTGQNTGELFF. Supplemented by reference TRBV11-3 and TRBJ2-2, the full variable domain reads EAGVVQSPRYKIIEKKQPVAFWCNPISGHNTLYWYLQNLGQGPELLIRYENEEAVDDSQLPKDRFSAERLKGVDSTLKIQPAELGDSAVYLCASSTRTGQNTGELFFGEGSRLTVL.

This chain joins TRBV5-4 and TRBJ2-3, with 8 bases aligning to TRBD1. The germline gives CDR1 SGHNT, CDR2 YYREEE (reference sequence). Trimming removed 1 base from V and 4 bases from J; junction bases left unmatched: 2. The CDR3 extends over 14 amino acids. CDR3 nucleotide sequence: TGTGCCAGCAGCTTGAGGACAGGGTCAGATACGCAGTATTTT. Protein product: CASSLRTGSDTQYF.

This chain links TRBV5-4 with TRBJ2-1; 8 bases match TRBD2. Trimming at V came to 0 bases and at J to 0 bases, leaving 2 bases not matched to a gene. Germline V gives CDR1 SGHNT, CDR2 YYREEE (reference sequence). CDR3 length: 16 amino acids. The chain's CDR3 is CASSLERGSSYNEQFF. CDR3 nucleotide sequence: TGTGCCAGCAGCTTGGAGCGGGGGAGCTCCTACAATGAGCAGTTCTTC.

This chain connects TRBV5-1 to TRBJ2-7; D may be TRBD1 (5 bases). V was pared by 3 bases and J by 4 bases, with 14 bases between. The CDR3 loop spans 14 amino acids. The germline V gene has CDR1 SGHRS and CDR2 YFSETQ. In nucleotides, the CDR3 is TGCGCCAGCAGCTATTCCTTCCAGGGATACGAGCAGTACTTC. This gives the protein CASSYSFQGYEQYF.

This chain connects TRBV29-1 to TRBJ1-1; D uncertain. The germline CDR1 and CDR2 sequences are SQVTM and ANQGSEA. The CDR3 consists of 13 residues. Trimming took off 0 bases at V and 6 bases at J, with 11 bases between the two ends. Written as DNA, the CDR3 is TGCAGCGTTGAAGATCCCAGGTCCCCTGAAGCTTTCTTT. Protein product: CSVEDPRSPEAFF.

The CDR3 coding sequence is TGTGCCAGCAGTTTACAAGCGGGAGCCCCCGGGGAGCTGTTTTTT. This sequence encodes CASSLQAGAPGELFF. The chain combines TRBV27 with TRBJ2-2, with 8 bases fitting TRBD2. Trimming removed 2 bases from V and 6 bases from J; junction bases left unmatched: 5. Germline V gives CDR1 MNHEY, CDR2 SMNVEV (reference sequence). The CDR3 covers 15 residues.

The genes are TRBV5-4 and TRBJ2-7, with 9 bases aligning to TRBD2. Germline V CDR1 and CDR2: SGHNT, YYREEE (reference sequence). J gave up 0 bases and V 2 bases, and 6 bases lay outside the gene matches. This CDR3 comprises 16 residues. The CDR3 coding sequence is TGTGCCAGCAGCTTAAATGCGGGGGGGAGCTCCTACGAGCAGTACTTC. Protein product: CASSLNAGGSSYEQYF.